This T cell receptor (beta chain) came from a study of PD-1 blockade in classical Hodgkin lymphoma. Brentuximab vedotin exposure varied among the patients, all of whom had relapsed after autologous stem cell transplantation. Findings and caveats of the study: Newly diagnosed patients had baseline TCR diversity that was reportedly lower than that of healthy donors. Compared with baseline, CD4+ but not CD8+ TCR diversity had risen significantly by C4D1.

Measured with immunoSEQ multiplex PCR; TCRdb has only the in-frame clones, and not every one. The sample lists over 60,000 clones, over 55% occurring once. This clone was counted a few times. Its antigen remains unknown. This TCR was sampled from a human donor with classical Hodgkin lymphoma. The material was peripheral blood mononuclear cells (PBMCs), obtained before the second cycle of nivolumab.

This CDR3 reads CASSSGAQIYGYTF. Here the CDR3 DNA reads TGTGCCAGCAGTTCAGGTGCACAGATCTATGGCTACACCTTC. The rearrangement uses TRBV2 and TRBJ1-2; D uncertain. V was pared by 5 bases and J by 4 bases, with 14 bases between. The CDR3 contains 14 residues. Germline V CDR1 and CDR2: SNHLY, FYNNEI. The full variable domain, rest sourced from reference TRBV2 and TRBJ1-2, is EPEVTQTPSHQVTQMGQEVILRCVPISNHLYFYWYRQILGQKVEFLVSFYNNEISEKSEIFDDQFSVERPDGSNFTLKIRSTKLEDSAMYFCASSSGAQIYGYTFGSGTRLTVV.